The subject of this entry is one T cell receptor (beta chain). What it binds is not known. Expressed TCRB transcripts got sequenced, as all isolated RNA was reverse transcribed. The assay was immunoSEQ multiplex PCR, and TCRdb's table has in-frame clones only and misses some. Of 150,000 to 200,000 clones in the sample, less than 15% were seen once. The sample belongs to a study of beta chain features in type 1 diabetes. General observations from the study: In type 1 diabetes patients, VDJ junctions had fewer insertions; deletions at these junctions were more frequent.

The CDR3 loop spans 14 amino acids. The J segment lost 3 bases and the V segment lost 7 bases, leaving 6 bases of the junction unmatched. Germline V gene sequence: CDR1 MDHEN, CDR2 SYDVKM. The chain joins TRBV28 to TRBJ2-7; 10 bases agree with TRBD1. Material: central memory CD4+ T cells from blood. This clonotype was obtained from a woman aged 18-29 years in good health. The CDR3 is CASNDRDRGYEQYF. In nucleotides, the CDR3 is TGTGCCAGCAACGACCGGGACAGGGGCTACGAGCAGTACTTC.